Sequencing of this T cell receptor (beta chain) was carried out in a study of shared clonotypes between healthy human individuals. It was CD45RO-negative cells, positively selected for CCR7, that made up naive CD8 cells, with terminally differentiated effector memory CD45RA+ cells excluded. Donors, without exception, were Caucasian adults residing in Nashville, Tennessee. The data were produced by immunoSEQ multiplex PCR, yet TCRdb's version contains in-frame clones alone and is incomplete. The data show approximately 2,200,000 clones, under 95% seen once. This CDR3 region has 14 residues. CDR1 GTSNPN and CDR2 SVGIG come from the germline V gene (reference sequence).

This chain connects TRBV30 to TRBJ2-5; possibly TRBD1 for D (6 bases). The DNA end favors TRBJ2-7, so the J call may be wrong. The TCR comes from a man between 18 and 35 years old in good health. Some clones in this sample may be carry-over from other donors' samples. The source material was naive CD8+ T cells from PBMCs. This CDR3 is CAWGDGGYSYEQYF. Here the CDR3 DNA reads TGTGCCTGGGGGGATGGGGGCTACTCCTACGAGCAGTACTTC.